The T cell receptor beta chain described here comes from a study of regulatory T cells in long-lasting Graves disease. J was trimmed by 5 bases and V by 5 bases; bases with no gene match: 8. Germline V gene lookup returns CDR1 SEHNR and CDR2 FQNEAQ (reference sequence). The CDR3 contains 16 residues. Findings of the study overall: Patients with persistent disease shared under 3,500 public clonotypes, outpacing the approximately 920 shared by new patients.

This clonotype has at least ten counts. Its target is not known. Time point in this sample: newly diagnosed GD, antithyroid drugs for less than 3 months. RNA extracted from PBMCs served as the sequencing template. From each patient, 8 to 10 milliliters of peripheral blood was drawn and collected into an EDTA anticoagulant tube. Sequencing libraries for TCR beta were prepared with iRepertoire HTBI primers and Arm-PCR of CDR3 regions. TCRdb re-called the multiplex PCR reads through MiXCR, storing one row per CDR3 protein. The top ten clones hold about 8.3% of a sample with 520,000 or so distinct CDR3 sequences, around 12% of them seen once. The same sample was also used in a study of T cells in Graves' hyperthyroidism and ophthalmopathy. As that report states: The HTBI set primed first-round TCR CDR3 RT-PCR. The model made its ophthalmopathy prediction, and onset followed a median 6.5 months later.

The TCR originated in a woman aged 30 to 39 with Graves disease. The input for sequencing was peripheral blood mononuclear cells (PBMCs), taken at new diagnosis, from a patient treated with antithyroid drugs. The chain is built from TRBV7-9 and TRBJ2-7; 14 positions agree with TRBD2. The CDR3: CASSITGLAGAHEQYF. The CDR3 coding sequence is TGTGCCAGCAGCATAACGGGACTAGCGGGAGCCCACGAGCAGTACTTC. Full variable domain (outside the CDR3, taken from reference TRBV7-9 and TRBJ2-7): DTGVSQNPRHKITKRGQNVTFRCDPISEHNRLYWYRQTLGQGPEFLTYFQNEAQLEKSRLLSDRFSAERPKGSFSTLEIQRTEQGDSAMYLCASSITGLAGAHEQYFGPGTRLTVT.